This TCR beta chain was retrieved from a study of T cell responses to AZD1222 COVID-19 vaccine. Trimming removed 3 bases at V and 6 bases at J, with 9 bases between. Germline V gene lookup returns CDR1 SNHLY and CDR2 FYNNEI. This CDR3 is built from 14 residues. Clones were sequenced by immunoSEQ multiplex PCR, and TCRdb holds only the in-frame ones, with some missing. The table includes about 150,000 clones, about 90% detected once. The specimen comprised peripheral blood, sampled on day 0 of MenACWY control vaccination. This receptor was obtained from an adult in good health. The chain links TRBV2 to TRBJ1-6, with D unresolved. The CDR3 DNA reads TGTGCCAGCAGTGATGGTGCACTTAATTCACCCCTCCACTTT. It encodes CASSDGALNSPLHF.